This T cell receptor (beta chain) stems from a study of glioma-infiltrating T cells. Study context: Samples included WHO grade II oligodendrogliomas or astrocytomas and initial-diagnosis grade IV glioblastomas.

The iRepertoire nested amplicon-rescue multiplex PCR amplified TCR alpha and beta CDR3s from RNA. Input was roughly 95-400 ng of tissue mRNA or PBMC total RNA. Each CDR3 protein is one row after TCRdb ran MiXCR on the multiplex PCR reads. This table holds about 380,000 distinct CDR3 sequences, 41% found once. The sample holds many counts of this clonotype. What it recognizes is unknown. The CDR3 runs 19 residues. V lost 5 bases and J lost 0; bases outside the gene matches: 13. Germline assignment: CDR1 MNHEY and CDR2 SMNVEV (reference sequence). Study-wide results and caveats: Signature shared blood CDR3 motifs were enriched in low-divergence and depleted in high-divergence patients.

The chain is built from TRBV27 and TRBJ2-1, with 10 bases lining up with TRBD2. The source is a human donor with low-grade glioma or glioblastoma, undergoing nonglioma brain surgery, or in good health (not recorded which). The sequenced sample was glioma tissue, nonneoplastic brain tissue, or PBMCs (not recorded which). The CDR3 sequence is CASSPLAGEPWSSYNEQFF. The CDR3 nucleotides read TGTGCCAGCAGTCCCCTAGCGGGAGAGCCTTGGAGCTCCTACAATGAGCAGTTCTTC.